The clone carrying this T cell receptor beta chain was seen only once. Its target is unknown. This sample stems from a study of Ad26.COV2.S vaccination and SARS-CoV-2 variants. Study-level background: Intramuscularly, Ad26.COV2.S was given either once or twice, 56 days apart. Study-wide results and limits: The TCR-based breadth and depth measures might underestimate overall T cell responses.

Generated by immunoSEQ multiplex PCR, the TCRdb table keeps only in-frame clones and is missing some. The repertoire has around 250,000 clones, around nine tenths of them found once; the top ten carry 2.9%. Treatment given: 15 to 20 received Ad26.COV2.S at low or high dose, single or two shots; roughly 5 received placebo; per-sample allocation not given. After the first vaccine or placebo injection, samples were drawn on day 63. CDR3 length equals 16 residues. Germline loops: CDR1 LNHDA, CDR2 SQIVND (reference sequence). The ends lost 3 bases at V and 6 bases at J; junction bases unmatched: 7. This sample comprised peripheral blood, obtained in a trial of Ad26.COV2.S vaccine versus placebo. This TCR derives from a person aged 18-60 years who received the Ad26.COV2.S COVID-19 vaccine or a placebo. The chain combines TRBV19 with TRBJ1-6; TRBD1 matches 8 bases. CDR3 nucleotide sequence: TGTGCCAGTAGTATTACCACCGGACAGGGTAATTCACCCCTCCACTTT. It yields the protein CASSITTGQGNSPLHF.